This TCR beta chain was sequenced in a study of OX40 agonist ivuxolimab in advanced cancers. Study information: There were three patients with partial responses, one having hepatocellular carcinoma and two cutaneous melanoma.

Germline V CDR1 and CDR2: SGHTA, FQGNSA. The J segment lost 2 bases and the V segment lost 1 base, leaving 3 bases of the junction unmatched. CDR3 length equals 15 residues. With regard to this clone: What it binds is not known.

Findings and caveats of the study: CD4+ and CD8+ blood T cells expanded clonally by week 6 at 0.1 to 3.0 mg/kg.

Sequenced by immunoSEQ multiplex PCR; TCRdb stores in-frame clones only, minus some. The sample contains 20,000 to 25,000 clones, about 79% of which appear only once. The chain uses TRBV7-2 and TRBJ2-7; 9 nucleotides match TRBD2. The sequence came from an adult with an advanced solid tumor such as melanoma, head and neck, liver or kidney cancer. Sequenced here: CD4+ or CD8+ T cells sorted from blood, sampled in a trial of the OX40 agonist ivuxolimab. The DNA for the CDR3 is TGTGCCAGCAGCTTAGTTAGCGGGAGAGCCTACGAGCAGTACTTC. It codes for CASSLVSGRAYEQYF.